Listed here are 13 T cell receptor beta chains from one sample, sequenced in a study of sequential checkpoint blockade in melanoma. Treatment defined: randomized to nivolumab then ipilimumab (arm A) or the reverse (arm B). Produced via immunoSEQ multiplex PCR; TCRdb's table is partial and in-frame only. The sample lists around 18,000 clones, around four fifths occurring once. The starting material was CD8+ T cells sorted from blood (inferred from file names), obtained from a patient given nivolumab and ipilimumab in sequence. Source of these receptors: a human donor with melanoma.

V usage is TRBV18 and J usage is TRBJ2-1; TRBD2 matches at 13 bases. This CDR3 is 17 amino acids long. The V gene end was trimmed by 4 bases and the J gene end by 0 bases; junction bases not matched to a gene: 3. CDR1 and CDR2 from the germline V gene are KGHSH and LQKENI. For the CDR3, the DNA is TGTGCCAGCTCACTCCGGACTAGCGGGGGCTCCTACAATGAGCAGTTCTTC. This encodes CASSLRTSGGSYNEQFF.

This sequence joins TRBV30 and TRBJ2-7, with TRBD1 matching over 7 bases. The CDR3 covers 15 residues. V trimming: 0 bases; J trimming: 4 bases; junction bases outside the gene matches: 9. Germline V gene lookup returns CDR1 GTSNPN and CDR2 SVGIG (reference sequence). DNA of the CDR3: TGTGCCTGGAGTGTCCCGGGCCCAGGGGGATACGAGCAGTACTTC. Amino acids: CAWSVPGPGGYEQYF.

The rearrangement joins TRBV4-3 to TRBJ2-7; 7 bases map to TRBD2. The V segment lost 2 bases and the J segment 3 bases; nucleotides outside the gene matches: 7. The germline gives CDR1 LGHNA, CDR2 YSLEER. The CDR3 has 15 amino acids. Written as DNA, the CDR3 is TGCGCCAGCAGCCAAACGCTAGCGGAGGGCTACGAGCAGTACTTC. Protein sequence: CASSQTLAEGYEQYF.

The chain has TRBV7-2 and TRBJ1-2; a possible D gene is TRBD1 (5 bases). V was pared by 1 base and J by 6 bases, with 9 bases between. The CDR3 consists of 13 residues. The germline CDR1 and CDR2 sequences are SGHTA and FQGNSA. The CDR3 region is CASSLVGADGYTF. CDR3 DNA sequence: TGTGCCAGCAGCTTAGTAGGGGCGGATGGCTACACCTTC.

The chain links TRBV19 to TRBJ1-1; D remains unclear. The CDR3 totals 13 residues. Germline V CDR1 and CDR2: LNHDA, SQIVND (reference sequence). Trimming removed 3 bases at V and 1 base at J, with 6 bases between. The CDR3 DNA reads TGTGCCAGTAGTATCCGGGAGAACACTGAAGCTTTCTTT. Translated, it gives CASSIRENTEAFF.

The chain links TRBV7-8 to TRBJ2-5, with D maybe TRBD1 (5 bases). CDR3 length equals 15 residues. The germline CDR1 and CDR2 sequences are SGHVS and FQNEAQ. Trimming took off 4 bases at V and 0 bases at J, with 12 bases between the two ends. As DNA, the CDR3 is TGTGCCAGCAGCTACGACAGATCGTACCAAGAGACCCAGTACTTC. As protein: CASSYDRSYQETQYF.

The chain joins TRBV6-1 to TRBJ2-7; 7 nucleotides line up with TRBD1. Looked up from germline, CDR1 is MNHNS and CDR2 is SASEGT. The V gene end was trimmed by 0 bases and the J gene end by 0 bases; junction bases not matched to a gene: 8. This CDR3 spans 17 amino acids. CDR3 bases: TGTGCCAGCAGTGAAGCCCATGCGACAGGGCCCTCCTACGAGCAGTACTTC. It codes for CASSEAHATGPSYEQYF.

There are a few counts of this clone. The genes are TRBV6-4 and TRBJ1-1; D remains unclear. The CDR3 contains 14 residues. Looked up from germline, CDR1 is MRHNA and CDR2 is SNTAGT. V was shortened by 8 bases and J by 0 bases, with 13 bases between the two germline ends. CDR3 in DNA: TGTGCCAGCTCCGAAAACGCGGTGAACACTGAAGCTTTCTTT. It encodes CASSENAVNTEAFF.

The chain employs TRBV9 and TRBJ2-5, with 8 nucleotides matching TRBD1. The DNA end favors TRBJ2-7, so the J call may be wrong. This CDR3 is 14 amino acids long. Per germline, CDR1 SGDLS and CDR2 YYNGEE. CDR3 region: CASSVPRGRLEQYF. The CDR3 bases are TGTGCCAGCAGCGTGCCCAGGGGGCGGCTCGAGCAGTACTTC.

The CDR3 region is CASSNIGTGITPLHF. The CDR3 DNA reads as TGTGCCAGCAGCAACATCGGGACAGGGATCACACCCCTCCACTTT. The chain couples TRBV7-9 to TRBJ1-6; TRBD1 matches at 9 bases. CDR3 size: 15 residues. Germline CDR1 SEHNR, CDR2 FQNEAQ (reference sequence). V shed 5 bases, J shed 11 bases, and the junction held 10 bases outside the gene matches.

V usage is TRBV27 and J usage is TRBJ1-2, with D hard to call. The germline V and J ends were trimmed by 5 bases and 8 bases, with 30 bases remaining between them. In germline, CDR1 is MNHEY, CDR2 SMNVEV (reference sequence). The CDR3 runs 18 residues. The CDR3 DNA reads TGTGCCAGCAGTCCACTGGCCTCAGCACGGGGATTAGTTTCAGGCTACACCTTC. As protein: CASSPLASARGLVSGYTF.

The gene calls are TRBV5-1 and TRBJ2-7, with TRBD1 matching 9 bases. This CDR3 is built from 14 residues. Losses at the gene ends were 2 bases for V and 3 bases for J; bases not matched to a gene: 3. The germline V gene has CDR1 SGHRS and CDR2 YFSETQ. CDR3 region: CASSFGQGIYEQYF. CDR3 nucleotide sequence: TGCGCCAGCAGCTTTGGACAGGGGATCTACGAGCAGTACTTC.

The chain combines TRBV6-5 with TRBJ2-5, with D possibly being TRBD1 (6 bases). With 0 bases removed from V and 5 bases from J, the gap between germline ends came to 13 bases. This CDR3 has 15 residues. Germline V gene sequence: CDR1 MNHEY, CDR2 SVGAGI. CDR3 DNA: TGTGCCAGCAGTTACTCACAGGGCTTGGGGGAGACCCAGTACTTC. This gives the protein CASSYSQGLGETQYF.